Only a few counts were recorded for the clone carrying this TCR beta chain. Assay used: immunoSEQ multiplex PCR; TCRdb lists only in-frame clones, some missing. The sample has roughly 250,000 clones; 85% are singletons. The sample originates from a study of blood T cell repertoires in COVID-19. Study-level background: Collection of acute and convalescent COVID-19 samples took place in the United States, Italy and Spain. From T cells, B-cell-depleted T cells, or PBMCs came the material, which was cDNA or gDNA.

This receptor was obtained from a middle-aged man with acute or convalescent COVID-19. Material: peripheral blood.

The CDR3 spells CASSQAGRGYSYNSPLHF. The CDR3 nucleotides read TGTGCCAGCAGCCAAGCAGGCAGGGGTTATTCCTATAATTCACCCCTCCACTTT. The J gene is TRBJ1-6, the V gene TRBV14; TRBD1 is a possible D gene (6 bases). The germline gives CDR1 SGHDN, CDR2 FVKESK. The CDR3 runs 18 residues. The V and J ends lost 1 base and 1 base respectively, with 14 bases between them.